Listed below are T cell receptor beta chains from one sample, sequenced in a study of tumor-infiltrating lymphocytes in primary liver carcinoma. TCRdb reanalysed the multiplex PCR reads using MiXCR and keeps one entry per CDR3 protein. Of tens of thousands of distinct CDR3 sequences in the sample, over 60% were seen once. Sequenced material: liver tumor tissue from sampling region 1. The origin of the receptors is a man aged 35 to 55 with primary liver carcinoma and hepatitis B virus infection. Both conserved end residues are part of each CDR3. The D gene is left open where the match is weak. A row's size may be missing; if present it is once, few, many or a size class.

abundance | d_gene | j_gene | v_gene | CDR3nt | CDR3aa
few | . | TRBJ1-1 | TRBV20-1 | TGCAGTGCTAGCCCCACCCTGCGGGATGAAGCTTTCTTT | CSASPTLRDEAFF
. | . | TRBJ2-5 | TRBV11-2 | TGTGCCAGCAGCTTAGGGAATATCGGCCCGGGGGAGACCCACTATTTC | CASSLGNIGPGETHYF
. | TRBD2 | TRBJ2-1 | TRBV9 | TGTGCCAGCAGCGTAGGGGGTAGCGGGGGTCACATTGAGCAGTTCTTC | CASSVGGSGGHIEQFF
once | TRBD2 | TRBJ2-7 | TRBV4-1 | TGCGCCAGCAGCCTTTACCCTAGCGGAAGAGGCTCCTACGAGCAGTACTTC | CASSLYPSGRGSYEQYF
. | . | TRBJ2-7 | TRBV29-1 | TGCCGCATTGGGGGATCCCTTTCGAGCTACGAGCAGTACTTC | CRIGGSLSSYEQYF
. | . | TRBJ1-5 | TRBV7-8 | TGTGCCAGTAGCCCAGGGACATTGAAACAGCCCCAGCATTTT | CASSPGTLKQPQHF
. | . | TRBJ2-7 | TRBV5-1 | TGCGCCAGCAGCCCCGGAACTGGCGTCACCTACGGGCAGTACTTC | CASSPGTGVTYGQYF
. | . | TRBJ1-1 | TRBV6-6 | TGTGCCAGCAATATCATGGGGAGGAATCCCATGAACACTGAAGTTTTCTTT | CASNIMGRNPMNTEVFF
. | . | TRBJ1-6 | TRBV25-1 | TGTGCCAGCAGTCCTCACCCGAATTCACCCCTCCACTTT | CASSPHPNSPLHF
. | . | TRBJ2-7 | TRBV10-3 | TGTGCCATCGGTGAGGCGCTTGGGCTACCTGGATACGAGCAGTACTTC | CAIGEALGLPGYEQYF
few | . | TRBJ2-2 | TRBV7-2 | TGTGCCAGCCAGAGAAGCGCGAACACCGGGGAGCTGTTTTTT | CASQRSANTGELFF
. | . | TRBJ1-5 | TRBV4-1 | TGCGACATCAGCCACCAAATTGGGGCCAACAATCAGCCCCAGCATTTT | CDISHQIGANNQPQHF
. | . | TRBJ2-7 | TRBV20-1 | TGCAGTGCTAGAGGGATAGTACACGAGCAGTACTTC | CSARGIVHEQYF
. | . | TRBJ2-3 | TRBV6-6 | TGTGCCAGCGGTTTAGGCGTTTATGCGGATACGCAGTATTTT | CASGLGVYADTQYF
. | . | TRBJ2-2 | TRBV12-3/TRBV12-4 | TGCGCCAGCGTTAAGGGCCCCGGGGAGCTGTTTTTT | CASVKGPGELFF
. | . | TRBJ1-1 | TRBV7-9 | TGTGCCATCAGCCATCAGGGGCTAATGAACACTGAAGCTTTCTTT | CAISHQGLMNTEAFF
once | . | TRBJ2-7 | TRBV6-1 | TGTGCCAGTAGTGAATGGGTTTTCCGCGAGCAGTACTTC | CASSEWVFREQYF